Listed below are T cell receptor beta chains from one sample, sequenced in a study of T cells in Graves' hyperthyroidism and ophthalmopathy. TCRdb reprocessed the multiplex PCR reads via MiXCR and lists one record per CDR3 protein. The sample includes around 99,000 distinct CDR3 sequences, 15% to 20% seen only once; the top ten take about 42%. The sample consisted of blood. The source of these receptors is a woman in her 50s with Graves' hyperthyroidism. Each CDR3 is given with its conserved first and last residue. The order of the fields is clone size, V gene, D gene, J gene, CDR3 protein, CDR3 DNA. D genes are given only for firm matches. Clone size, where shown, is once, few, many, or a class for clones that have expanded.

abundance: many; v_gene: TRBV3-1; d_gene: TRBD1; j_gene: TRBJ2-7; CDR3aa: CASSQDRDSSYEQYF; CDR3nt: TGTGCCAGCAGCCAAGATCGGGACAGTTCCTACGAGCAGTACTTC
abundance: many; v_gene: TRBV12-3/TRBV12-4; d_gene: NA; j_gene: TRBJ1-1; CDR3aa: CASDRTVNTEAFF; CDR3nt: TGTGCCAGCGACAGGACGGTGAACACTGAAGCTTTCTTT
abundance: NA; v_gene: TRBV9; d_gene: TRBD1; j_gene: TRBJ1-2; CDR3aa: CASSVKQGADYGYTF; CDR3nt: TGTGCCAGCAGCGTTAAACAGGGGGCGGACTATGGCTACACCTTC
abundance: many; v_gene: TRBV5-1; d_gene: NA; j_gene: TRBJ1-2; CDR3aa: CASSLALGFNYGYTF; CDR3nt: TGCGCCAGCAGCTTGGCCCTGGGGTTCAACTATGGCTACACCTTC
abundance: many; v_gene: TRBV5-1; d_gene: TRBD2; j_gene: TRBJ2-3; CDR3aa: CASSPWTSGSYTQYF; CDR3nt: TGCGCCAGCAGCCCATGGACTAGCGGGAGTTATACGCAGTATTTT
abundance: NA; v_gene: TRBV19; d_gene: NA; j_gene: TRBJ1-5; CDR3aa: CASSIPVVNQPQHF; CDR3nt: TGTGCCAGTAGTATTCCGGTGGTCAATCAGCCCCAGCATTTT
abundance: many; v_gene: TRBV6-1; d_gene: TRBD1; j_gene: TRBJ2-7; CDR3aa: CASSPLPGQTYEQYF; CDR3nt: TGTGCCAGCAGTCCGTTACCGGGACAGACCTACGAGCAGTACTTC
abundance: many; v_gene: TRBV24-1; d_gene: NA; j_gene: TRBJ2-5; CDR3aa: CATSENGKGTQYF; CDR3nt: TGTGCCACCAGTGAAAACGGGAAGGGGACCCAGTACTTC
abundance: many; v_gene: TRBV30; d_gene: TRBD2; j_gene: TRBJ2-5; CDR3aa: CAWRDSGSFQYF; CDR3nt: TGTGCCTGGAGGGATAGCGGGAGTTTTCAGTACTTC
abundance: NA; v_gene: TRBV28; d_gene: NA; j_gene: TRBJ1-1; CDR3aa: CASSLTGHATNTEAFF; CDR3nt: TGTGCCAGCAGCCTAACGGGACACGCGACGAACACTGAAGCTTTCTTT
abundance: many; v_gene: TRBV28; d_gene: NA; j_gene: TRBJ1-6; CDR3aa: CASRADRLSPLHF; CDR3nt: TGTGCCAGCAGGGCGGACAGATTATCACCCCTCCACTTT
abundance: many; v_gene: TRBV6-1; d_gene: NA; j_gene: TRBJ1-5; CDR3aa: CASSWTVGNQPQHF; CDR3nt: TGTGCCAGCAGTTGGACAGTGGGCAATCAGCCCCAGCATTTT
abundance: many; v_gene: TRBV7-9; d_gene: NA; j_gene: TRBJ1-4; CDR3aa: CASSPVAQAVSATNEKLFF; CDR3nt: TGTGCCAGCAGCCCTGTGGCACAGGCGGTATCTGCAACTAATGAAAAACTGTTTTTT
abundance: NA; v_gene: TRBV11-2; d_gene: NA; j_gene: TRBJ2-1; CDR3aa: CASSMIRGKTHNEQFF; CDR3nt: TGTGCCAGCAGCATGATCAGGGGTAAAACACACAATGAGCAGTTCTTC
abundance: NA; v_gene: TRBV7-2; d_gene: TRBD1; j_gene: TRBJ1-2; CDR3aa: CASSGSGGTGVAGYTF; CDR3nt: TGTGCCAGCAGCGGAAGTGGGGGGACAGGAGTTGCTGGCTACACCTTC
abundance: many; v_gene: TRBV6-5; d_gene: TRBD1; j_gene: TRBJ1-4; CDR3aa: CASSSGQTATNEKLFF; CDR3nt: TGTGCCAGCAGTTCGGGACAGACCGCAACTAATGAAAAACTGTTTTTT
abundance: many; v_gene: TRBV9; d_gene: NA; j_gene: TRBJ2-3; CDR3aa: CASSGEVGGTDTQYF; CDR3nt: TGTGCCAGCAGCGGAGAGGTGGGTGGTACGGATACGCAGTATTTT
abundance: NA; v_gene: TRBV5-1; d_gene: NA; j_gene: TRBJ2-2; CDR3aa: CASSPDRFGGELFF; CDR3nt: TGCGCCAGCAGTCCGGACAGATTCGGCGGGGAGCTGTTTTTT
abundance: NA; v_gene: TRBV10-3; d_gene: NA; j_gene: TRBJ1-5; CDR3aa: CAIGGGGNQPQHF; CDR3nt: TGTGCCATCGGGGGGGGAGGCAATCAGCCCCAGCATTTT
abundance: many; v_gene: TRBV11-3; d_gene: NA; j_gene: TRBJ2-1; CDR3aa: CASSLVWSNEQFF; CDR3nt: TGTGCCAGCAGCTTAGTATGGAGCAATGAGCAGTTCTTC
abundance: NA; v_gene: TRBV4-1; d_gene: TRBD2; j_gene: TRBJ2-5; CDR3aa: CASSQGLAGRYQETQYF; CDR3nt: TGCGCCAGCAGCCAAGGACTAGCGGGACGATACCAAGAGACCCAGTACTTC
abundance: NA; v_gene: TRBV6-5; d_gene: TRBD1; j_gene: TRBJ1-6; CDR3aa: CASSYPGTELNSPLHF; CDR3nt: TGTGCCAGCAGTTACCCAGGGACAGAGCTTAATTCACCCCTCCACTTT
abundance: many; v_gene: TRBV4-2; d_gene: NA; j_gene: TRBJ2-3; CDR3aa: CASSRIGQSTDTQYF; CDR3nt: TGTGCCAGCAGCCGTATTGGACAGAGCACAGATACGCAGTATTTT
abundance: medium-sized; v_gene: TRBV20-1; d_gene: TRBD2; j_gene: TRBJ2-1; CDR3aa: CSAPGLARRPDEQFF; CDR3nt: TGCAGTGCGCCAGGACTAGCTCGACGTCCGGATGAGCAGTTCTTC